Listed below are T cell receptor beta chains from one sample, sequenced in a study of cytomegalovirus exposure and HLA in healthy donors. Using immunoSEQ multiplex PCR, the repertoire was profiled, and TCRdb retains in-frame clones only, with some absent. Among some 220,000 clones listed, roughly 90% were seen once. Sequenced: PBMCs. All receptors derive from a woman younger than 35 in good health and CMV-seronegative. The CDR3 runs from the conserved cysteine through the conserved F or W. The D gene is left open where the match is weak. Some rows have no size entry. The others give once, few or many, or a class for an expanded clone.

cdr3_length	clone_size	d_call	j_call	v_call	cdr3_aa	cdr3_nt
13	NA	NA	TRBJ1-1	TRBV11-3	CASRTEGHPKAFF	TGTGCCAGCAGAACCGAGGGACACCCGAAAGCTTTCTTT
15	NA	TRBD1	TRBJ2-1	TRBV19	CASSSRQGKVHEQFF	TGTGCCAGTAGTTCCCGACAGGGGAAAGTACATGAGCAGTTCTTC
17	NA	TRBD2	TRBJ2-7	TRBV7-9	CSSSLLGRGGFSYEQYF	TGTTCCAGCAGCTTACTCGGTCGGGGGGGATTCTCCTACGAGCAGTACTTC
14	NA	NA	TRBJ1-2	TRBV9	CASSVGGRGYGYTF	TGTGCCAGCAGCGTAGGTGGCAGGGGCTATGGCTACACCTTC
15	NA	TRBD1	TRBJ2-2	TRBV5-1	CASSSGQGITGELFF	TGCGCCAGCAGCTCAGGACAGGGGATAACCGGGGAGCTGTTTTTT
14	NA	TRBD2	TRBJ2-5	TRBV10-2	CASSTPGLAETQYF	TGCGCCAGCAGTACCCCGGGACTAGCCGAGACCCAGTACTTC
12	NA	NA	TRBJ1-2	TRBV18	CASSPSGTLRAF	TGTGCCAGCTCTCCTTCCGGGACACTTAGGGCCTTC
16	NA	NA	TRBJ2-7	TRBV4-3	CASSQDMGGRVYEQYF	TGCGCCAGCAGCCAAGATATGGGGGGTCGAGTCTACGAGCAGTACTTC
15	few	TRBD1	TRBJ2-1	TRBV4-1	CASSPTDRRDNEQFF	TGCGCCAGCAGCCCCACGGACAGGAGAGACAATGAGCAGTTCTTC
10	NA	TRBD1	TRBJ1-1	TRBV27	CASSLRDRVF	TGTGCCAGCAGTTTAAGGGACAGGGTCTTT
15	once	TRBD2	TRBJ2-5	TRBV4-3	CASSQGGLGEETQYF	TGCGCCAGCAGCCAAGGGGGACTAGGAGAAGAGACCCAGTACTTC
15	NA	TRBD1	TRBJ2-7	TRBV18	CASSRGSTGGGEQYF	TGTGCCAGCTCACGGGGCTCGACAGGGGGAGGCGAGCAGTACTTC
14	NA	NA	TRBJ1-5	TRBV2	CASSDQRGIQPQHF	TGTGCCAGCAGTGACCAGCGCGGGATTCAGCCCCAGCATTTT
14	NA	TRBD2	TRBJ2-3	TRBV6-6	CASSPPGGADTQYF	TGTGCCAGCAGCCCTCCGGGAGGGGCAGATACGCAGTATTTT
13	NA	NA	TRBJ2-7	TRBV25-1	CASSERPGDEQYF	TGTGCCAGCAGTGAACGGCCCGGGGACGAGCAGTACTTC
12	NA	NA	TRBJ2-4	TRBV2	CASRAYENIQYF	TGTGCCAGCAGAGCCTACGAGAACATTCAGTACTTC
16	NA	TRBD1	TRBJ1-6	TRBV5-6	CASSARKQGMYSPLHF	TGTGCCAGCAGCGCCCGAAAACAGGGGATGTATTCACCCCTCCACTTT
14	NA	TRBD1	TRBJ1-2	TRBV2	CAVPGQGINYGYTF	TGTGCCGTCCCCGGACAGGGAATTAACTATGGCTACACCTTC
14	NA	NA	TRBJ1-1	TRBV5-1	CASSFSPGDTEAFF	TGCGCCAGCAGCTTCTCTCCGGGGGACACTGAAGCTTTCTTT
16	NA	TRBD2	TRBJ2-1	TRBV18	CASSALLAGGTNEQFF	TGTGCCAGCTCAGCCCTACTAGCGGGAGGTACGAATGAGCAGTTCTTC
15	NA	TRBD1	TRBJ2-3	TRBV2	CATKSGTGVADTQYF	TGTGCCACCAAGTCCGGGACAGGGGTTGCAGATACGCAGTATTTT
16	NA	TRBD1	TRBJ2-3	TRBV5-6	CASSWTPGQGTDTQYF	TGTGCCAGCAGCTGGACACCGGGACAGGGAACTGATACGCAGTATTTT
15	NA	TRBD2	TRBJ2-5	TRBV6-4	CASSEGTSGQETQYF	TGTGCCAGCAGTGAGGGTACTAGCGGGCAAGAGACCCAGTACTTC
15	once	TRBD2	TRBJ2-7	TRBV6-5	CASTSSVTSGYEQYF	TGTGCCAGCACCTCGTCGGTGACTAGCGGGTACGAGCAGTACTTC
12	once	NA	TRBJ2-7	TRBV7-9	CASSSVVYEQYF	TGTGCCAGCAGCTCCGTCGTCTACGAGCAGTACTTC
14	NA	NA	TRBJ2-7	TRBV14	CASSPGRRGSEQYF	TGTGCCAGCAGCCCCGGGAGAAGGGGAAGCGAGCAGTACTTC
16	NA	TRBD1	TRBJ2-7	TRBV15	CATSRDRFGGQGASYF	TGTGCCACCAGCAGAGATCGATTCGGGGGACAGGGGGCGTCTTACTTC